Listed below are T cell receptor beta chains from one sample, sequenced in a study of blood T cell repertoires in COVID-19. TCRdb keeps only in-frame clones here, not all; method: immunoSEQ multiplex PCR. The table includes under 500,000 clones, approximately 90% detected once. The sample consisted of peripheral blood. These receptors all stem from a woman between 25 and 40 years old with acute or convalescent COVID-19. Both conserved end residues are part of each CDR3. Each record gives: CDR3 DNA, CDR3 protein, clone size, D gene, J gene, V gene. The D gene is left open where the match is weak. Clone size appears in some rows only: once, few, many, or a class for an expanded clone.

cdr3_nt: TGTGCCAGCAGTCAAGGACAGGGGGCTTTCTTT
cdr3_aa: CASSQGQGAFF
clone_size: few
d_call: TRBD1
j_call: TRBJ1-1
v_call: TRBV5-6

cdr3_nt: TGTGCCAGCAGTTACGGGGGGATAAGATCTGGGGCCAACGTCCTGACTTTC
cdr3_aa: CASSYGGIRSGANVLTF
clone_size: NA
d_call: TRBD2
j_call: TRBJ2-6
v_call: TRBV28

cdr3_nt: TGTGCCAGCAGCTTAATTGGGGGGACGAACACCGGGGAGCTGTTTTTT
cdr3_aa: CASSLIGGTNTGELFF
clone_size: NA
d_call: NA
j_call: TRBJ2-2
v_call: TRBV7-3

cdr3_nt: TGTGCCTGCGATGCCCCGGTAGCTTTCTTT
cdr3_aa: CACDAPVAFF
clone_size: NA
d_call: NA
j_call: TRBJ1-1
v_call: TRBV30

cdr3_nt: TGTGCCACCAGTGCGGCGGGGCCCTACAATGAGCAGTTCTTC
cdr3_aa: CATSAAGPYNEQFF
clone_size: NA
d_call: NA
j_call: TRBJ2-1
v_call: TRBV24-1

cdr3_nt: TGTGCCAGCAGTTTTAAGAGTAGCAATCAGCCCCAGCATTTT
cdr3_aa: CASSFKSSNQPQHF
clone_size: NA
d_call: NA
j_call: TRBJ1-5
v_call: TRBV28

cdr3_nt: TGCAGCGTTGACGCCAGGTTGAACACTGAAGCTTTCTTT
cdr3_aa: CSVDARLNTEAFF
clone_size: NA
d_call: NA
j_call: TRBJ1-1
v_call: TRBV29-1

cdr3_nt: TGTGCCAGCAGTGGACCCGGGACAGAGCTCGATTCACATTCACCCCTCCACTTT
cdr3_aa: CASSGPGTELDSHSPLHF
clone_size: NA
d_call: TRBD1
j_call: TRBJ1-6
v_call: TRBV6-1

cdr3_nt: TGTGCCAGCAGCGTGGGACAATCGGATCAGCCCCAGCATTTT
cdr3_aa: CASSVGQSDQPQHF
clone_size: NA
d_call: NA
j_call: TRBJ1-5
v_call: TRBV9

cdr3_nt: TGTGCCAGCAGCATACCACAGGGGGCCTCCTACGAGCAGTACTTC
cdr3_aa: CASSIPQGASYEQYF
clone_size: NA
d_call: NA
j_call: TRBJ2-7
v_call: TRBV21-1

cdr3_nt: TGTGCCAGCAGTTACGCACAGCAAAATTCACCCCTCCACTTT
cdr3_aa: CASSYAQQNSPLHF
clone_size: NA
d_call: NA
j_call: TRBJ1-6
v_call: TRBV6-6

cdr3_nt: TGTGCCAGCAGCGAGCGGGGGTCTTCTTCAGAGACCCAGTACTTC
cdr3_aa: CASSERGSSSETQYF
clone_size: NA
d_call: TRBD2
j_call: TRBJ2-5
v_call: TRBV3-1/TRBV3-2

cdr3_nt: TGTGCCAGCAGCTTGAGCGTCGCCACGTGGGCAACTAATGAAAAACTGTTTTTT
cdr3_aa: CASSLSVATWATNEKLFF
clone_size: NA
d_call: NA
j_call: TRBJ1-4
v_call: TRBV5-5

cdr3_nt: TGTGCCAGCTCACCCCCAACAAGCTCCTACAATGAGCAGTTCTTC
cdr3_aa: CASSPPTSSYNEQFF
clone_size: few
d_call: NA
j_call: TRBJ2-1
v_call: TRBV18

cdr3_nt: TGTGCCAGCAGCGTAGCTTCTAGCGGGGCCACCGGGGAGCTGTTTTTT
cdr3_aa: CASSVASSGATGELFF
clone_size: NA
d_call: TRBD2
j_call: TRBJ2-2
v_call: TRBV9

cdr3_nt: TGCAGCGTGCTAGCCACGGCCCACTATGGCTACACCTTC
cdr3_aa: CSVLATAHYGYTF
clone_size: NA
d_call: NA
j_call: TRBJ1-2
v_call: TRBV29-1

cdr3_nt: TGTGCCAGCACCAACCCCGGGACACCCAGAGAGCAGTACTTC
cdr3_aa: CASTNPGTPREQYF
clone_size: NA
d_call: NA
j_call: TRBJ2-7
v_call: TRBV28

cdr3_nt: TGTGCCAGCAGCTTAGGCTGGGGACTGGTCGGAAACACCATATATTTT
cdr3_aa: CASSLGWGLVGNTIYF
clone_size: few
d_call: NA
j_call: TRBJ1-3
v_call: TRBV7-8

cdr3_nt: TGTGCCAGCTCACCGACAGGGGGCTCTAATCAGCCCCAGCATTTT
cdr3_aa: CASSPTGGSNQPQHF
clone_size: NA
d_call: TRBD1
j_call: TRBJ1-5
v_call: TRBV18

cdr3_nt: TGTGCCAGCAGCCAATACCCACTCGCGGAGAGAGTCTTC
cdr3_aa: CASSQYPLAERVF
clone_size: NA
d_call: NA
j_call: TRBJ2-1
v_call: TRBV4-2

cdr3_nt: TGTGCCAGCAGCACAGGGGGCGAGCAGTACTTC
cdr3_aa: CASSTGGEQYF
clone_size: NA
d_call: TRBD1
j_call: TRBJ2-7
v_call: TRBV5-4